This entry is about one T cell receptor (beta chain). What it binds is unknown. The sample belongs to a study of cytomegalovirus exposure and HLA in healthy donors. V lost 0 bases, J lost 7 bases, and 9 bases lay in between. The CDR3 loop spans 13 amino acids. Germline CDR1 reads MDHEN; CDR2 reads SYDVKM. With 60 Vbeta and 13 Jbeta primers, the PCR was carried out. The table came from immunoSEQ multiplex PCR; TCRdb's copy has only in-frame clones and leaves some out. The data contain about 170,000 clones, roughly 80% of them singletons. Notes on the study in general: Certain indistinguishable V segments, among them TRBV6-2 and TRBV6-3, were excluded. The study put 150 to 200 TCR beta chains on its list as cytomegalovirus-associated.

The sample was PBMCs. The TCR originated in a woman between 50 and 59 years old in good health and CMV-seropositive. The J gene is TRBJ1-1, the V gene TRBV28; D unresolved. In DNA, the CDR3 is TGTGCCAGCAGTTTATGGAAACGGGGTGAAGCTTTCTTT. Protein product: CASSLWKRGEAFF.